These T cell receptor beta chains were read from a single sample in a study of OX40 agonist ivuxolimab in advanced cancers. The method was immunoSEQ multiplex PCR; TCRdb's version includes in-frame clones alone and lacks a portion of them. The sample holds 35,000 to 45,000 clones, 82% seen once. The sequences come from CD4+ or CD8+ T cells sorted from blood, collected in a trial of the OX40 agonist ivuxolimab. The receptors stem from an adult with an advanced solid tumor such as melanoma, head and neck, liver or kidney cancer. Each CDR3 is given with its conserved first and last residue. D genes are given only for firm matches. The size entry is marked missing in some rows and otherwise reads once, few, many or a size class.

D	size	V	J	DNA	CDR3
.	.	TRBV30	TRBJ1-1	TGTGCCTGGAGTGTAGGGGGGAGTTCCACTGAAGCTTTCTTT	CAWSVGGSSTEAFF
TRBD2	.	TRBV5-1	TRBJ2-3	TGCGCCAGCAGCTTGGGTAGGACTAGCGAACGCACAGATACGCAGTATTTT	CASSLGRTSERTDTQYF
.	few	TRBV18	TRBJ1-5	TGTGCCAGCTCACCGCAGAAAGGGGATCAGCCCCAGCATTTT	CASSPQKGDQPQHF
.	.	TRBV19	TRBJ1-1	TGTGCCAGTAGTATCCGACGGCAGGGGCTTGAAGCTTTCTTT	CASSIRRQGLEAFF
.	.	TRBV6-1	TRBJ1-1	TGTGCCAGCATACGGGTTTACACTGAAGCTTTCTTT	CASIRVYTEAFF
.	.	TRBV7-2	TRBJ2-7	TGTGCCAGCAGCTTAGGCCCGATCAGCTCCTACGAGCAGTACTTC	CASSLGPISSYEQYF
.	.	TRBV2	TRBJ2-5	TGTGCCAGCACCCTTGCAGGGGCTCAGGTAGAGACCCAGTACTTC	CASTLAGAQVETQYF
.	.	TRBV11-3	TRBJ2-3	TGTGCCAGCAGCCCTAGTCAGGGGCCGGGCACAGATACGCAGTATTTT	CASSPSQGPGTDTQYF
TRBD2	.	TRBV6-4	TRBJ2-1	TGTGCCAGCAGTGACTCGGGACTAGCGGGGGGGCAGTTCTTC	CASSDSGLAGGQFF
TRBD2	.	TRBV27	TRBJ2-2	TGTGCCAGCAGTTCACTAGCGGGAGGGCCTGCCGGGGAGCTGTTTTTT	CASSSLAGGPAGELFF
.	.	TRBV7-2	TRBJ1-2	TGTGCCAGCACCCTGGGGGGACAAGGGGCGTCGATCTATGGCTACACCTTC	CASTLGGQGASIYGYTF